This record covers a single T cell receptor (beta chain). This record belongs to a study of control samples from healthy donors and cancer patients. There are 15 residues in the CDR3. The germline gives CDR1 LGHNA, CDR2 YSLEER. Trimming took 0 bases from V and 6 from J, leaving 14 bases between them. The data were produced by immunoSEQ multiplex PCR, yet TCRdb's version contains in-frame clones alone and is incomplete. This sample carries approximately 79,000 clones, 70% to 90% of them seen once, and the ten largest clones take over 5.5%. The chain recombines TRBV4-3 with TRBJ1-2, with D maybe TRBD1 (6 bases). This TCR was sampled from a man in his fifties in good health. The sample consisted of blood. The CDR3 region has the DNA TGCGCCAGCAGCCAAGATCTGGCAGGGGCCAATGGCTACACCTTC. Residues: CASSQDLAGANGYTF.